Listed here are 32 T cell receptor beta chains from one sample, sequenced in a study of cytotoxic CD8 clonotypes in ibrutinib-treated CLL. The data were produced by immunoSEQ multiplex PCR, yet TCRdb's version contains in-frame clones alone and is incomplete. Among more than 55,000 clones, roughly 70% were seen once, and the ten largest hold around two fifths. The sequencing here drew on PBMCs, taken after 12 months of ibrutinib treatment. These receptors were taken from a human donor with chronic lymphocytic leukemia.

About this clone: One end of the junction fails to match germline, which may point to a read error. The J gene is TRBJ2-2, the V gene TRBV6-1; maybe TRBD1 (6 bases). Germline loops: CDR1 MNHNS, CDR2 SASEGT. The CDR3 sequence is 14 residues long. CDR3 DNA: TGTGCCAGCACCCAGGGGATGAACTCCGGGGAGCTGTTTTTT. Its protein is CASTQGMNSGELFF.

The genes are TRBV9 and TRBJ2-3; TRBD2 matches 7 bases. After removal of 0 bases from V and 7 bases from J, the junction contained 5 bases not matched to a gene. The CDR3 is 14 amino acids. The germline gives CDR1 SGDLS, CDR2 YYNGEE. The CDR3 region has the DNA TGTGCCAGCAGCGTAGATTGGGAGGGATATACGCAGTATTTT. This translates into CASSVDWEGYTQYF.

This clone was observed a handful of times. V is TRBV19 and J is TRBJ2-2; D might be TRBD2 (6 bases). Germline V gene sequence: CDR1 LNHDA, CDR2 SQIVND (reference sequence). V shed 3 bases and J shed 8 bases, with 16 bases lying between them. The CDR3 sequence is 15 residues long. For the CDR3, the DNA is TGTGCCAGTAGTATTCTCGGGGGAGGAGAAGGGGAGCTGTTTTTT. Translated, it gives CASSILGGGEGELFF.

The V and J genes are TRBV7-9 and TRBJ2-6; D is unclear. The CDR3 extends over 16 amino acids. V dropped 4 bases and J dropped 2 bases, with 12 bases sitting between them. Germline lookup yields CDR1 SEHNR and CDR2 FQNEAQ (reference sequence). In DNA form, the CDR3 reads TGTGCCAGCAGCTCCGTTGATGGAACTGGGGCCAACGTCCTGACTTTC. Translation gives CASSSVDGTGANVLTF.

The rearrangement uses TRBV14 and TRBJ2-7, with D uncertain. The CDR3 totals 14 residues. V was cut by 0 bases and J by 3 bases, with 9 bases left in between. Looked up from germline, CDR1 is SGHDN and CDR2 is FVKESK. In DNA, the CDR3 is TGTGCCAGCAGCCAAGATGGCCTCCGCTACGAGCAGTACTTC. Translated, it gives CASSQDGLRYEQYF. The complete variable domain, with remaining parts taken from reference TRBV14 and TRBJ2-7, reads EAGVTQFPSHSVIEKGQTVTLRCDPISGHDNLYWYRRVMGKEIKFLLHFVKESKQDESGMPNNRFLAERTGGTYSTLKVQPAELEDSGVYFCASSQDGLRYEQYFGPGTRLTVT.

CDR3 loop: CASSLVTLWAGDRGHEQYF. CDR3 sequence (DNA): TGTGCCAGCAGCTTAGTAACTCTTTGGGCGGGGGACAGGGGTCACGAGCAGTACTTC. The V gene is TRBV7-2, the J gene TRBJ2-7; 10 bases agree with TRBD1. The V segment lost 1 base and the J segment 5 bases; nucleotides outside the gene matches: 17. Germline CDR1 reads SGHTA; CDR2 reads FQGNSA. The CDR3 spans 19 residues.

The sample holds a few counts of this clone. The rearrangement links TRBV19 to TRBJ1-1; D not resolved. V lost 3 bases, J lost 5 bases, and 13 bases lay in between. This CDR3 contains 14 residues. Germline V lookup: CDR1 LNHDA, CDR2 SQIVND (reference sequence). CDR3: CASSIPGGWTEAFF. The CDR3 DNA reads as TGTGCCAGTAGTATCCCGGGAGGATGGACTGAAGCTTTCTTT.

This chain links TRBV6-1 with TRBJ2-3; TRBD2 agrees at 15 bases. The J segment lost 4 bases and the V segment lost 6 bases, leaving 2 bases of the junction unmatched. Germline lookup yields CDR1 MNHNS and CDR2 SASEGT. CDR3 length: 15 residues. The CDR3 DNA follows: TGTGCCAGCAGCGGACTAGCGGGAGGGTCAGATACGCAGTATTTT. It yields the protein CASSGLAGGSDTQYF.

The chain employs TRBV11-3 and TRBJ2-2, with D unresolved. V gave up 2 bases and J gave up 11 bases, with 12 bases separating them. The germline V gene encodes CDR1 SGHNT and CDR2 YENEEA. This CDR3 spans 13 amino acids. The CDR3 region is CASSLRTPPELFF. Written as DNA, the CDR3 is TGTGCCAGCAGCTTACGGACCCCTCCCGAGCTGTTTTTT.

The chain has TRBV28 and TRBJ2-3; the match to TRBD1 covers 7 bases. V gave up 6 bases and J gave up 0 bases; unmatched junction bases: 6. The length of the CDR3 is 15 residues. Per germline, CDR1 MDHEN and CDR2 SYDVKM. CDR3: CASRRGGLSTDTQYF. CDR3 nucleotides: TGTGCCAGCAGGCGAGGGGGCCTTAGCACAGATACGCAGTATTTT.

The chain links TRBV5-6 to TRBJ2-2; D may be TRBD1 (7 bases). Germline V gene sequence: CDR1 SGHDT, CDR2 YYEEEE. Trimming pared 2 bases from V and 4 bases from J, leaving 15 bases between. The CDR3 is made up of 16 amino acids. CDR3 sequence (DNA): TGTGCCAGCAGCTTTGCATACAGGGGAGGCACCGGGGAGCTGTTTTTT. This translates into CASSFAYRGGTGELFF.

This clone was observed a handful of times. This sequence joins TRBV6-5 and TRBJ1-2; D gene ambiguous. With 3 bases removed from V and 0 bases from J, the gap between germline ends came to 8 bases. CDR1 is MNHEY, CDR2 SVGAGI, per germline. The CDR3 covers 14 residues. The CDR3 region is CASSYDQANYGYTF. In nucleotides, the CDR3 is TGTGCCAGCAGTTATGATCAGGCTAACTATGGCTACACCTTC.

The chain recombines TRBV4-3 with TRBJ2-5; possibly TRBD2 for D (5 bases). Germline assignment: CDR1 LGHNA and CDR2 YSLEER. The CDR3 has 15 residues. V shed 0 bases and J shed 7 bases, with 15 bases lying between them. The CDR3 DNA reads TGCGCCAGCAGCCAAGATGAAGGCGGGTCGGGGACCCAGTACTTC. It yields the protein CASSQDEGGSGTQYF.

The rearrangement uses TRBV9 and TRBJ2-2, with 7 bases aligning to TRBD1. The CDR3 is 17 residues long. CDR1 SGDLS and CDR2 YYNGEE come from the germline V gene. With 0 bases clipped from V and 0 bases from J, the junction kept 5 bases outside the gene matches. The CDR3 here is CASSVETGFANTGELFF. The CDR3 nucleotides are TGTGCCAGCAGCGTAGAGACAGGGTTCGCGAACACCGGGGAGCTGTTTTTT. Variable domain in full (rest from reference TRBV9 and TRBJ2-2): DSGVTQTPKHLITATGQRVTLRCSPRSGDLSVYWYQQSLDQGLQFLIQYYNGEERAKGNILERFSAQQFPDLHSELNLSSLELGDSALYFCASSVETGFANTGELFFGEGSRLTVL.

The genes are TRBV28 and TRBJ1-2; the match to TRBD1 covers 9 bases. CDR1 is MDHEN, CDR2 SYDVKM, per germline. The CDR3 runs 16 residues. V lost 1 base to trimming and J lost 4 bases; unmatched junction nucleotides: 7. The CDR3 protein is CASSLSYGGQGYGYTF. The CDR3 nucleotides read TGTGCCAGCAGTTTATCCTACGGGGGACAGGGCTATGGCTACACCTTC.

J is TRBJ1-4 and V is TRBV6-5, with TRBD1 as a possible D gene (5 bases). The germline gives CDR1 MNHEY, CDR2 SVGAGI. The CDR3 runs 13 residues. The V end was cut by 6 bases, the J end by 6 bases, with 11 bases between. The CDR3 here is CASRVRGDEKLFF. The CDR3 region has the DNA TGTGCCAGCAGAGTTCGGGGGGATGAAAAACTGTTTTTT.

The genes are TRBV13 and TRBJ2-5, with a possible D match to TRBD2 (6 bases). This CDR3 contains 14 residues. Per germline, CDR1 PRHDT and CDR2 FYEKMQ (reference sequence). V gave up 3 bases and J gave up 5 bases, with 13 bases separating them. Here the CDR3 reads CASSFSGQRETQYF. CDR3 nucleotides: TGTGCCAGCAGCTTTAGCGGCCAGAGGGAGACCCAGTACTTC.

Many counts were recorded for this clone. This rearrangement joins TRBV7-2 to TRBJ2-7; 12 bases are a match to TRBD2. V shed 5 bases, J shed 3 bases, and the junction held 5 bases outside the gene matches. This CDR3 is built from 15 residues. From germline, CDR1 is SGHTA and CDR2 FQGNSA. This CDR3 reads CASSAATSGSYEQYF. CDR3 nucleotides: TGTGCCAGCAGCGCGGCGACTAGCGGGAGCTACGAGCAGTACTTC.

V gene TRBV7-2 combines with J gene TRBJ2-7, with 9 positions matching TRBD2. CDR3 length: 15 residues. The trim removed 1 base at V and 2 bases at J, leaving 3 bases unmatched. Germline-derived CDR1 and CDR2 are SGHTA and FQGNSA. In DNA, the CDR3 is TGTGCCAGCAGCTTAGAAGCGGGAGGTGCCTACGAGCAGTACTTC. Its translation: CASSLEAGGAYEQYF.

This clone occurred a few times. The rearrangement joins TRBV5-1 to TRBJ2-3, with D unclear. V lost 0 bases and J lost 6, with 11 bases in between. The CDR3 runs 14 residues. CDR1 SGHRS and CDR2 YFSETQ come from the germline V gene. In DNA, the CDR3 is TGCGCCAGCAGCTTGGTTGACGGCAGGGATACGCAGTATTTT. Protein: CASSLVDGRDTQYF.

This clone was picked up many times. This rearrangement joins TRBV20-1 to TRBJ2-7, with TRBD2 as a possible D gene (7 bases). The V gene's germline CDR1 is DFQATT and CDR2 SNEGSKA (reference sequence). V gave up 6 bases and J gave up 9 bases, with 15 bases separating them. This CDR3 region has 11 residues. As DNA, the CDR3 is TGCAGTGCACCCCAGGGAGGGGGGCAGTACTTC. Translation: CSAPQGGGQYF.

The chain recombines TRBV14 with TRBJ2-7; D gene unclear. CDR3 length equals 12 residues. Germline V gives CDR1 SGHDN, CDR2 FVKESK. Trimming took 3 bases from V and 7 from J, leaving 10 bases between them. The CDR3 DNA is TGTGCCAGCAGCCATGCGAGTTGGGAGCAGTACTTC. Encoded protein: CASSHASWEQYF.

With regard to this clone: One junction end disagrees with the germline gene, perhaps due to a read error. The chain has TRBV7-7 and TRBJ2-2, with D perhaps TRBD2 (5 bases). CDR1 SSHAT and CDR2 FNYEAQ come from the germline V gene (reference sequence). This CDR3 spans 11 amino acids. CDR3 sequence reads: CASSGGGELFF. The CDR3 DNA is TGTGCTAGCAGCGGCGGCGGGGAGCTGTTTTTT. The variable domain in full, with the rest retrieved from reference TRBV7-7 and TRBJ2-2, is GAGVSQSPRYKVTKRGQDVTLRCDPISSHATLYWYQQALGQGPEFLTYFNYEAQPDKSGLPSDRFSAERPEGSISTLTIQRTEQRDSAMYRCASSGGGELFFGEGSRLTVL.

The genes are TRBV28 and TRBJ2-5; weak D call: TRBD1 (6 bases). This CDR3 has 14 residues. The V gene lost 8 bases and the J gene lost 5 bases, with 18 bases spanning the gap. CDR1 is MDHEN, CDR2 SYDVKM, per germline. The CDR3 nucleotides read TGTGCCAGCCTAACCTCGGGACATTTCGAGACCCAGTACTTC. This translates into CASLTSGHFETQYF.

The chain couples TRBV11-2 to TRBJ2-7; 14 nucleotides match TRBD2. The CDR3 loop spans 16 amino acids. Germline values: CDR1 SGHAT, CDR2 FQNNGV. With V trimmed by 4 bases and J by 1 base, 3 bases remained unmatched. The CDR3 DNA follows: TGTGCCAGCAGCTCACGGACTAGCGGGAGGTCCTACGAGCAGTACTTC. Protein sequence: CASSSRTSGRSYEQYF.

The rearrangement links TRBV7-3 to TRBJ2-7, with D possibly being TRBD1 (6 bases). In germline, CDR1 is SGHTA, CDR2 FQGTGA. The CDR3 has 13 amino acids. V was pared by 5 bases and J by 7 bases, with 15 bases between. The CDR3 sequence: CASSPGAAGEQYF. CDR3 DNA sequence: TGTGCCAGCAGCCCAGGGGCCGCCGGGGAGCAGTACTTC.

The chain recombines TRBV27 with TRBJ1-1; D call uncertain. From germline, CDR1 is MNHEY and CDR2 SMNVEV (reference sequence). V was pared by 3 bases and J by 3 bases, with 11 bases between. This CDR3 region has 14 residues. The CDR3 coding sequence is TGTGCCAGCAGTTTCAGCGTTGGGTACACTGAAGCTTTCTTT. It encodes CASSFSVGYTEAFF.

This chain connects TRBV4-2 to TRBJ2-2; 10 bases agree with TRBD2. The germline CDR1 and CDR2 sequences are LGHNA and YNFKEQ. The CDR3 covers 18 residues. Trimming removed 3 bases from V and 1 base from J; junction bases left unmatched: 8. The CDR3 DNA reads TGTGCCAGCAGCCATACGCTAGCGGGAGACAAGAACACCGGGGAGCTGTTTTTT. Its protein product is CASSHTLAGDKNTGELFF.

This chain uses TRBV30 with TRBJ1-1; D is uncertain. Germline V lookup: CDR1 GTSNPN, CDR2 SVGIG (reference sequence). Trimming cost V 4 bases and J 7 bases, with 13 bases left between them. The CDR3 is 12 residues long. CDR3 coding DNA: TGTGCCTGGACCGCTGGGTCATTTGAAGCTTTCTTT. Encoded protein: CAWTAGSFEAFF.

This clone was recorded a few times. CDR3 protein: CASSLPRSYNEQFF. Here the CDR3 DNA reads TGTGCCAGCTCACTCCCGCGTTCCTACAATGAGCAGTTCTTC. The chain recombines TRBV18 with TRBJ2-1; no reliable D call. The ends were cut back, 4 bases at V and 1 base at J, with 8 bases in the middle. CDR3 size: 14 residues. Per the germline V gene, CDR1 is KGHSH and CDR2 is LQKENI.

V and J are TRBV10-1 and TRBJ2-1; D perhaps matches TRBD2 (5 bases). With 9 bases removed from V and 5 bases from J, the gap between germline ends came to 23 bases. Germline V lookup: CDR1 WNHNN, CDR2 SYGVQD (reference sequence). CDR3 length: 16 residues. CDR3 sequence reads: CARSPGERGLHNEQFF. In DNA form, the CDR3 reads TGCGCCAGGAGCCCCGGGGAGCGAGGTCTCCACAATGAGCAGTTCTTC.

The chain is built from TRBV27 and TRBJ2-2, with TRBD2 matching over 14 bases. CDR1 is MNHEY and CDR2 is SMNVEV in the germline V gene (reference sequence). Trimming took 5 bases from V and 6 from J; bases not matched to a gene: 14. The CDR3 is made up of 19 amino acids. CDR3 nucleotide sequence: TGTGCCAGCAGTCCGCGAACTCCCGGGACTAGCGGGAGTGCCGGGGAGCTGTTTTTT. Translation gives CASSPRTPGTSGSAGELFF.